The 5 T cell receptor beta chains below all came from one sample that was sequenced in a study of shared clonotypes between healthy human individuals. The table came from immunoSEQ multiplex PCR; TCRdb's copy has only in-frame clones and leaves some out. Altogether approximately 2.3 million clones are present, 93% being singletons, with the ten largest covering about 0.39%. Sequencing was carried out using naive CD4+ T cells from PBMCs. Regarding subset: CD45RA+ positively selected. All receptors come from a man younger than 35 in good health. Some clones in this sample may be carry-over from other donors' samples.

This clone was detected only once. The chain links TRBV19 to TRBJ1-1; D call uncertain. Germline lookup yields CDR1 LNHDA and CDR2 SQIVND (reference sequence). The V and J ends lost 3 bases and 0 bases respectively, with 14 bases between them. This CDR3 is built from 16 residues. The CDR3 DNA reads as TGTGCCAGTAGTATTCCCCCGGGAATTCTGAACACTGAAGCTTTCTTT. Translating gives CASSIPPGILNTEAFF.

V gene TRBV5-8 combines with J gene TRBJ2-2; no definite D call. Germline loops: CDR1 SGHTS, CDR2 YDEGEE. This CDR3 is built from 14 residues. V was pared by 4 bases and J by 1 base, with 8 bases between. The CDR3 sequence is CASSPGLNTGELFF. Here the CDR3 DNA reads TGTGCCAGCAGCCCGGGCTTGAACACCGGGGAGCTGTTTTTT.

This chain connects TRBV4-1 to TRBJ1-5, with D maybe TRBD1 (5 bases). This CDR3 is built from 16 residues. The germline CDR1 and CDR2 sequences are MGHRA and YSYEKL. The germline V and J ends were trimmed by 2 bases and 7 bases, with 18 bases remaining between them. CDR3 coding DNA: TGCGCCAGCAGCCAATCGTGGATTCAGGGTGACCAGCCCCAGCATTTT. Translation gives CASSQSWIQGDQPQHF.

The V call is TRBV6-1, the J call TRBJ2-5; 12 bases match TRBD1. This CDR3 is built from 15 residues. Germline CDR1 MNHNS, CDR2 SASEGT. With V trimmed by 8 bases and J by 2 bases, 6 bases remained unmatched. The CDR3 is CASERDRGPQETQYF. DNA of the CDR3: TGTGCCAGCGAACGGGACAGGGGGCCTCAAGAGACCCAGTACTTC.

The V gene is TRBV28, the J gene TRBJ2-3; D remains unclear. CDR3 length: 11 residues. The germline V and J ends were trimmed by 6 bases and 4 bases, with 5 bases remaining between them. Germline lookup yields CDR1 MDHEN and CDR2 SYDVKM. The CDR3 here is CASRRSDTQYF. The CDR3 bases are TGTGCCAGCAGGAGGTCAGATACGCAGTATTTT.